This TCR beta chain was captured in a study of technical replicates of blood from a handful of donors (TCRdb year 2017). Reading from cysteine to phenylalanine, the CDR3 counts 16 amino acids. The read is trimmed to its CDR3 DNA, 48 bases read in frame from base 1. CDR1 and CDR2, per the germline V gene, are SGHVS and FQNEAQ. At the junction V is shortened by 5 bases and J by 1 base; bases outside the gene matches: 6. Library preparation used the immunoSEQ multiplex PCR assay. Here the immuneACCESS table is served through TCRdb, limited to in-frame sequences with V and J called. Missing clones are a known gap in these copies; in checked studies unresolved V genes cover under half, and the rest lacks a known reason. In this sample the table shows 65,000 to 85,000 clones, roughly 98% of which occur a single time. The ten top clones hold over 0.13% of the sample. About this clone itself: Its antigen remains undetermined. The input lacks base qualities; no much larger clone sits a single base away.

The V and J genes are TRBV7-8 and TRBJ1-3; 9 bases in between match TRBD1. The source material was T cells isolated from PBMCs. This TCR derives from a human donor in good health. The DNA sequence is given as TGTGCCAGCAGCGCACCGGGACAGGGATCTGGAAACACCATATATTTT. It encodes CASSAPGQGSGNTIYF.